These 24 T cell receptor beta chains were sequenced from one sample in a study of blood T cell repertoires in COVID-19. TCRdb's copy holds only in-frame clones and misses some; the assay was immunoSEQ multiplex PCR. The sample holds 470,000 or so clones, 80% to 90% seen once. The sample consisted of peripheral blood. All receptors come from a human donor in a cohort sampled during active COVID-19.

The chain employs TRBV6-2 or TRBV6-3 and TRBJ1-1; 7 nucleotides match TRBD1. The CDR3 spans 15 residues. The trim removed 5 bases at V and 1 base at J, leaving 7 bases unmatched. Germline values: CDR1 MNHEY, CDR2 SVGEGT. Here the CDR3 DNA reads TGTGCCAGCAGTCCCCCGACAGGGCGGAACACTGAAGCTTTCTTT. Translation: CASSPPTGRNTEAFF.

The DNA for the CDR3 is TGTGCCAGCAGTTCCCCGACAGGGACCAACTATGGCTACACCTTC. Protein: CASSSPTGTNYGYTF. This rearrangement joins TRBV6-2 or TRBV6-3 to TRBJ1-2; 7 nucleotides match TRBD1. The junction had 7 bases not matched to a gene; V was cut back by 4 bases and J by 2 bases. This CDR3 region has 15 residues. In germline, CDR1 is MNHEY, CDR2 SVGEGT.

The chain has TRBV11-1 and TRBJ2-2, with D perhaps matching TRBD2 (6 bases). V shed 11 bases and J shed 0 bases, with 10 bases lying between them. The CDR3 loop spans 13 amino acids. The germline V gene encodes CDR1 SGHAT and CDR2 FQDESV (reference sequence). CDR3 region: CAAGPSNTGELFF. DNA for the CDR3: TGTGCCGCGGGGCCGTCGAACACCGGGGAGCTGTTTTTT.

This clone came up a few times. This chain joins TRBV27 and TRBJ1-3; D is possibly TRBD1 (6 bases). CDR1 and CDR2 (germline): MNHEY, SMNVEV (reference sequence). The V end lost 2 bases, the J end lost 2 bases, and 10 bases lay between the germline ends. The CDR3 runs 15 residues. The CDR3 nucleotides are TGTGCCAGCAGTTTAGACGACAGGCCTGGAAACACCATATATTTT. It yields the protein CASSLDDRPGNTIYF.

At least ten counts were recorded for this clone. V and J are TRBV10-1 and TRBJ2-7; 7 nucleotides line up with TRBD2. The CDR3 runs 15 residues. J was trimmed by 2 bases and V by 3 bases; bases with no gene match: 7. Germline values: CDR1 WNHNN, CDR2 SYGVQD (reference sequence). CDR3 sequence: CASSDDPSGTYEQYF. For the CDR3, the DNA is TGCGCCAGCAGTGACGATCCTAGCGGTACCTACGAGCAGTACTTC.

The table lists this clone with a few counts. The chain recombines TRBV6-5 with TRBJ2-7; 7 bases match TRBD1. Germline V CDR1 and CDR2: MNHEY, SVGAGI. The CDR3 sequence is 13 residues long. V lost 8 bases, J lost 6 bases, and 10 bases stayed unmatched. The CDR3 DNA follows: TGTGCCAGCTCCCCCAGGGGGTATCGCGAGCAGTACTTC. As protein: CASSPRGYREQYF.

This chain links TRBV29-1 with TRBJ1-4; maybe TRBD1 (6 bases). V lost 7 bases and J 3 bases, leaving 12 bases between the germline ends. CDR3 length equals 13 residues. From germline, CDR1 is SQVTM and CDR2 ANQGSEA. The CDR3 nucleotides are TGCAGCGCAGCGACAGGTCCTAATGAAAAACTGTTTTTT. Protein sequence: CSAATGPNEKLFF.

CDR3 region: CASSLWSRAGSRNEQFF. In DNA form, the CDR3 reads TGTGCCAGCAGTTTATGGTCCAGGGCAGGGTCACGCAATGAGCAGTTCTTC. J is TRBJ2-1 and V is TRBV27; a possible D gene is TRBD1 (5 bases). Per germline, CDR1 MNHEY and CDR2 SMNVEV (reference sequence). Between the trimmed V and J ends, which lost 1 base and 6 bases, there was a span of 19 bases. The CDR3 runs to 17 residues.

This sequence joins TRBV11-2 and TRBJ2-2; no clear D. CDR1 and CDR2 (germline): SGHAT, FQNNGV. This CDR3 comprises 11 residues. Trimming stripped 5 bases from V and 6 bases from J, with 4 bases between. The CDR3 reads CASSPSGELFF. The CDR3 nucleotides read TGTGCCAGCAGCCCCTCCGGGGAGCTGTTTTTT.

The rearrangement joins TRBV6-2 or TRBV6-3 to TRBJ2-2; D is perhaps TRBD1 (5 bases). V lost 1 base and J 6 bases, leaving 15 bases between the germline ends. The germline CDR1 and CDR2 sequences are MNHEY and SVGEGT. CDR3 length equals 16 residues. CDR3 in amino acids: CASSYLGVRSPGELFF. The CDR3 nucleotides are TGTGCCAGCAGTTACTTAGGGGTTAGGTCCCCCGGGGAGCTGTTTTTT.

The chain is built from TRBV28 and TRBJ1-2; perhaps TRBD1 as D (5 bases). The germline CDR1 and CDR2 sequences are MDHEN and SYDVKM. V lost 6 bases, J lost 0 bases, and 11 bases lay in between. The CDR3 runs 14 residues. This chain's CDR3 is CASSSQGANYGYTF. The CDR3 nucleotides are TGTGCCAGCAGCTCCCAGGGTGCTAACTATGGCTACACCTTC.

Here the CDR3 reads CASSLAGLAGVAGEQFF. The DNA of the CDR3 is TGTGCCAGCAGCTTGGCGGGACTAGCGGGAGTTGCGGGTGAGCAGTTCTTC. The gene calls are TRBV5-4 and TRBJ2-1; TRBD2 agrees at 14 bases. V lost 0 bases, J lost 9 bases, and 8 bases stayed unmatched. This CDR3 has 17 residues. CDR1 and CDR2 from the germline V gene are SGHNT and YYREEE (reference sequence).

The chain links TRBV2 to TRBJ1-2, with TRBD1 identical over 7 bases. Germline trimming cut 7 bases from V and 4 bases from J; bases unmatched to any gene: 6. CDR3 length: 13 amino acids. Germline V gene sequence: CDR1 SNHLY, CDR2 FYNNEI. CDR3 nucleotide sequence: TGTGCCAGCACCTGGACAGGAACCTATGGCTACACCTTC. Its protein is CASTWTGTYGYTF.

The chain's CDR3 is CASSLAREVNNEQFF. DNA of the CDR3: TGTGCCAGCAGCTTAGCCCGTGAGGTCAACAATGAGCAGTTCTTC. The V gene is TRBV7-3, the J gene TRBJ2-1; D unresolved. V was shortened by 2 bases and J by 5 bases, with 13 bases between the two germline ends. Germline-derived CDR1 and CDR2 are SGHTA and FQGTGA. CDR3 length: 15 residues.

This clone occurred once. CDR3 sequence reads: CASSLVPKSGSTNEQFF. For the CDR3, the DNA is TGCGCCAGCAGCTTGGTCCCGAAAAGCGGGAGTACTAATGAGCAGTTCTTC. The chain couples TRBV5-1 to TRBJ2-1, with 8 bases lining up with TRBD2. The V segment lost 0 bases and the J segment 7 bases; nucleotides outside the gene matches: 12. The CDR3 contains 17 residues. CDR1 and CDR2 (germline): SGHRS, YFSETQ.

The chain combines TRBV18 with TRBJ1-5; no firm D call. CDR1 and CDR2 (germline): KGHSH, LQKENI. There are 14 residues in the CDR3. Trimming cost V 2 bases and J 1 base, with 6 bases left between them. The CDR3 DNA sequence: TGTGCCAGCTCACCATCAGTAAGCAATCAGCCCCAGCATTTT. It yields the protein CASSPSVSNQPQHF.

There are a few counts of this clone. V is TRBV5-4 and J is TRBJ2-3; 9 bases agree with TRBD2. Germline V gene lookup returns CDR1 SGHNT and CDR2 YYREEE (reference sequence). This CDR3 spans 17 amino acids. Germline trimming cut 0 bases from V and 3 bases from J; bases unmatched to any gene: 8. In DNA, the CDR3 is TGTGCCAGCAGCTTGGGCGGGAGGGCCAGAAGAACAGATACGCAGTATTTT. This gives the protein CASSLGGRARRTDTQYF.

The chain links TRBV11-3 to TRBJ2-3; D not certain. V dropped 5 bases and J dropped 3 bases, with 21 bases sitting between them. This CDR3 spans 17 amino acids. CDR1 and CDR2 (germline): SGHNT, YENEEA. In DNA form, the CDR3 reads TGTGCCAGCAGCCTAACCACCGACGGCGGATGGACAGATACGCAGTATTTT. This translates into CASSLTTDGGWTDTQYF.

Note on this clone: Other DNA sequences in this specimen translate into the identical CDR3. The V call is TRBV5-1, the J call TRBJ2-5; 8 positions match TRBD2. Germline CDR1 reads SGHRS; CDR2 reads YFSETQ. Germline trimming cut 4 bases from V and 5 bases from J; bases unmatched to any gene: 4. The length of the CDR3 is 13 residues. Here the CDR3 reads CASSPGLAETQYF. The CDR3 bases are TGCGCCAGCAGCCCCGGACTAGCCGAGACCCAGTACTTC.

This clone was seen a handful of times. The chain has TRBV11-3 and TRBJ1-4; D is perhaps TRBD1 (6 bases). Germline CDR1 SGHNT, CDR2 YENEEA. With 5 bases removed from V and 12 bases from J, the gap between germline ends came to 16 bases. The CDR3 contains 13 residues. The CDR3 sequence: CASSRDTAGELFF. The CDR3 bases are TGTGCCAGCAGCCGGGACACGGCAGGGGAACTGTTTTTT.

The sample holds a few counts of this clone. This chain connects TRBV5-1 to TRBJ1-6; D possibly corresponds to TRBD1 (5 bases). Per germline, CDR1 SGHRS and CDR2 YFSETQ. V dropped 0 bases and J dropped 7 bases, with 8 bases sitting between them. The CDR3 sequence is 14 residues long. CDR3 amino acids: CASSLVRGNSPLHF. CDR3 nucleotide sequence: TGCGCCAGCAGCTTGGTAAGGGGAAATTCACCCCTCCACTTT. The full variable domain, its missing parts supplied by reference TRBV5-1 and TRBJ1-6, is KAGVTQTPRYLIKTRGQQVTLSCSPISGHRSVSWYQQTPGQGLQFLFEYFSETQRNKGNFPGRFSGRQFSNSRSEMNVSTLELGDSALYLCASSLVRGNSPLHFGNGTRLTVT.

This clone was detected only a few times. CDR3 DNA sequence: TGTGCCAGCAGCTCACCGCGTGCGGGAGGGCCAGGTGAGCAGTTCTTC. Its translation is CASSSPRAGGPGEQFF. The J gene is TRBJ2-1, the V gene TRBV7-2, with 9 bases aligning to TRBD2. The CDR3 totals 16 residues. J gave up 9 bases and V 4 bases, and 13 bases lay outside the gene matches. The germline CDR1 and CDR2 sequences are SGHTA and FQGNSA. Full variable domain (rest looked up from reference TRBV7-2 and TRBJ2-1): GAGVSQSPSNKVTEKGKDVELRCDPISGHTALYWYRQSLGQGLEFLIYFQGNSAPDKSGLPSDRFSAERTGGSVSTLTIQRTQQEDSAVYLCASSSPRAGGPGEQFFGPGTRLTVL.

The chain uses TRBV3-1 (or the pseudogene TRBV3-2) and TRBJ1-5, with a weak D call TRBD1 (6 bases). V lost 0 bases to trimming and J lost 6 bases, with 12 bases between them. Looked up from germline, CDR1 is LGHDT and CDR2 is YNNKEL (reference sequence). The CDR3 runs 15 residues. CDR3 region: CASSQDLGAGQPQHF. DNA of the CDR3: TGTGCCAGCAGCCAAGATTTGGGGGCAGGTCAGCCCCAGCATTTT.

The CDR3 protein is CASSKKSSGNTIYF. DNA of the CDR3: TGTGCCAGCAGCAAGAAGAGCTCTGGAAACACCATATATTTT. This chain uses TRBV27 with TRBJ1-3, with D hard to call. The CDR3 has 14 amino acids. Germline assignment: CDR1 MNHEY and CDR2 SMNVEV (reference sequence). The germline V and J ends were trimmed by 6 bases and 0 bases, with 9 bases remaining between them.